This section outlines one T cell receptor (beta chain) sequence together with its context. This entry belongs to a study of T cells in Graves' hyperthyroidism and ophthalmopathy. Researchers took RNA transcripts and amplified the TCR beta CDR3 regions from them. The TCR CDR3 first-round RT-PCR relied on the HTBI primer set. MiXCR, run by TCRdb on the multiplex PCR reads, gives a single entry per CDR3 protein. The sample holds over 300,000 distinct CDR3 sequences; around 14% are singletons and the top ten take around 10%. Trimming cost V 7 bases and J 4 bases, with 16 bases left between them. The CDR3 consists of 14 residues. In germline, CDR1 is WSHSY, CDR2 SAAADI. PBMCs were sourced from roughly 9.3 ml fresh peripheral blood.

The sequenced sample was blood. The V gene is TRBV10-2, the J gene TRBJ1-1, with D unresolved. The sequence derives from a woman aged 60-70 years with Graves' hyperthyroidism. DNA of the CDR3: TGCGCCAGCATTCCGAATCGGGTGAGCACTGAAGCTTTCTTT. Protein: CASIPNRVSTEAFF.